The 3 T cell receptor beta chains presented below share a single source sample, sequenced in a study of T cell responses to AZD1222 COVID-19 vaccine. Produced via immunoSEQ multiplex PCR; TCRdb's table is partial and in-frame only. This table holds about 150,000 clones, roughly nine tenths found once. The specimen was peripheral blood, collected 28 days after the second AZD1222 dose. These receptors were collected from an adult who received the AZD1222 COVID-19 vaccine.

This chain uses TRBV19 with TRBJ2-5, with unresolved D. V gave up 5 bases and J gave up 4 bases, with 23 bases separating them. The CDR3 is 17 amino acids. Germline CDR1 LNHDA, CDR2 SQIVND (reference sequence). CDR3 in amino acids: CASSLWFGDRLGETQYF. In DNA, the CDR3 is TGTGCCAGTAGTCTGTGGTTTGGCGACCGACTGGGAGAGACCCAGTACTTC.

The chain joins TRBV9 to TRBJ1-6; 7 nucleotides line up with TRBD1. Trimming removed 3 bases from V and 15 bases from J; junction bases left unmatched: 12. Germline lookup yields CDR1 SGDLS and CDR2 YYNGEE. The CDR3 length is 14 residues. Here the CDR3 DNA reads TGTGCCAGCAGCGCGGGACAGATGGGTGGTGGCCTCCACTTT. Its protein is CASSAGQMGGGLHF. The full variable domain, its missing parts supplied by reference TRBV9 and TRBJ1-6, is DSGVTQTPKHLITATGQRVTLRCSPRSGDLSVYWYQQSLDQGLQFLIQYYNGEERAKGNILERFSAQQFPDLHSELNLSSLELGDSALYFCASSAGQMGGGLHFGNGTRLTVT.

V is TRBV7-2 and J is TRBJ2-4, with 7 nucleotides matching TRBD2. Germline loops: CDR1 SGHTA, CDR2 FQGNSA. The length of the CDR3 is 16 residues. Trimming cost V 5 bases and J 0 bases; bases outside gene matches: 7. The CDR3 coding sequence is TGTGCCAGCAGCCGTAGCGGGCTACTAGCCAAAAACATTCAGTACTTC. It translates to CASSRSGLLAKNIQYF.